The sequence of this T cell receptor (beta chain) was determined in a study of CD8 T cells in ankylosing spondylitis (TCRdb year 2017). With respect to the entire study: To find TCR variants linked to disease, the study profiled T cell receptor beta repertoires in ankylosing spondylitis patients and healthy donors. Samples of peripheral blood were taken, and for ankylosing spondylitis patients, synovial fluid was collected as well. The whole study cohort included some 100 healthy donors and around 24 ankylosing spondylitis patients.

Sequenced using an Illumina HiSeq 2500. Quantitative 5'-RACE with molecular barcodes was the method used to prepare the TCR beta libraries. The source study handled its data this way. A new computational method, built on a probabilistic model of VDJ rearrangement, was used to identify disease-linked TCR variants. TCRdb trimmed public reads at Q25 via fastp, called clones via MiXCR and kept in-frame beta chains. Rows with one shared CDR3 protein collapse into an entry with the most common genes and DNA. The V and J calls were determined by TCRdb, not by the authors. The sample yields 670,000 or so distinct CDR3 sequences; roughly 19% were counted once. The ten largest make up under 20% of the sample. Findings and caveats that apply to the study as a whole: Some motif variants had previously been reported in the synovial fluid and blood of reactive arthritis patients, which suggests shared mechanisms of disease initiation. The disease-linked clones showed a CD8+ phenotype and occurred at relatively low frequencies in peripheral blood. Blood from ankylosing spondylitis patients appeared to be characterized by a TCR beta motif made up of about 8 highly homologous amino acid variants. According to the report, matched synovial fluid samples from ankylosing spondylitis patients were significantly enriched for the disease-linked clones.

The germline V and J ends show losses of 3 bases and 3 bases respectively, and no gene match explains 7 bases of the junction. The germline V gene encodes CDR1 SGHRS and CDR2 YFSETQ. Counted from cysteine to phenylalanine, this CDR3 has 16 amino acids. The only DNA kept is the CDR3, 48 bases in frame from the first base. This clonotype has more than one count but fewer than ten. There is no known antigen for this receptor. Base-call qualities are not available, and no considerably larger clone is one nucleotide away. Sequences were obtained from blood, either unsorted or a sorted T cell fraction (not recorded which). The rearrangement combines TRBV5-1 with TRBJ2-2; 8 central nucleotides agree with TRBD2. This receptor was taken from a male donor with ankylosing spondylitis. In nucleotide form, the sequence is TGCGCCAGCAGCTCCAGTTGGCGGGGGGACACCGGGGAGCTGTTTTTT. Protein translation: CASSSSWRGDTGELFF.